The source of this T cell receptor beta chain is a study of CD8+CD57+ T cells in acquired aplastic anemia. In the study overall: Across the sorted CD4+ and CD8+ cells, DNA amounts averaged roughly 3.5 ug. On average, healthy donors gave 9.5 million to 14 million reads for CD4+ cells.

CDR3 and TCR beta VDJ profiling relied on a genomic DNA template. One entry per CDR3 protein, called by TCRdb with MiXCR from the reads. The sample carries around 130,000 distinct CDR3 sequences, about 48% recorded once. V lost 3 bases, J lost 2 bases, and 15 bases lay in between. CDR1 DFQATT and CDR2 SNEGSKA come from the germline V gene (reference sequence). The CDR3 covers 15 residues. Sequences were obtained from sorted CD4+, CD8+, or CD8+CD57+ T cells (not recorded which) from PBMCs. This clonotype was sampled from a human donor in good health, serving as a control. The rearrangement joins TRBV20-1 to TRBJ2-3; weak D call: TRBD2 (5 bases). As DNA, the CDR3 is TGCAGTGCTAGCGGCGATATCCGGGACACAGATACGCAGTATTTT. Protein sequence: CSASGDIRDTDTQYF.